Listed below are T cell receptor beta chains from one sample, sequenced in a study of cytomegalovirus exposure and HLA in healthy donors. Profiled with immunoSEQ multiplex PCR; TCRdb holds only in-frame clones, not every one. The data hold 120,000 to 150,000 clones, with roughly three fifths observed a single time. Sequencing used PBMCs. These receptors came from a male donor in good health and CMV-seronegative. The CDR3 runs from the conserved cysteine through the conserved F or W. A D gene is named only where the DNA matches it firmly. Clone size is not always given. Where it is, it says once, few, many or a class for expanded clones.

CDR3 length: 16
clone size: NA
V gene: TRBV6-5
J gene: TRBJ2-7
D gene: NA
CDR3 protein: CASSYSAQPQAHEQYF
CDR3 DNA: TGTGCCAGCAGTTACTCCGCGCAGCCTCAGGCCCACGAGCAGTACTTC

CDR3 length: 16
clone size: few
V gene: TRBV9
J gene: TRBJ2-5
D gene: TRBD2
CDR3 protein: CASSVYQRGGQETQYF
CDR3 DNA: TGTGCCAGCAGCGTATATCAGCGGGGGGGCCAGGAGACCCAGTACTTC

CDR3 length: 15
clone size: NA
V gene: TRBV10-3
J gene: TRBJ2-3
D gene: NA
CDR3 protein: CAISEIATSTDTQYF
CDR3 DNA: TGTGCCATCAGTGAAATAGCGACTAGCACAGATACGCAGTATTTT

CDR3 length: 14
clone size: few
V gene: TRBV29-1
J gene: TRBJ2-3
D gene: TRBD1
CDR3 protein: CSVELGQGGDTQYF
CDR3 DNA: TGCAGCGTTGAACTAGGACAGGGAGGTGATACGCAGTATTTT

CDR3 length: 10
clone size: NA
V gene: TRBV6-1
J gene: TRBJ2-7
D gene: NA
CDR3 protein: CASSEYEQYF
CDR3 DNA: TGTGCCAGCAGCGAGTACGAGCAGTACTTC

CDR3 length: 16
clone size: once
V gene: TRBV18
J gene: TRBJ2-1
D gene: TRBD1
CDR3 protein: CASSIKTGDFYNEQFF
CDR3 DNA: TGTGCCAGCTCTATAAAGACAGGGGATTTTTACAATGAGCAGTTCTTC

CDR3 length: 15
clone size: NA
V gene: TRBV5-4
J gene: TRBJ1-1
D gene: TRBD1
CDR3 protein: CASSFTGGFDTEAFF
CDR3 DNA: TGTGCCAGCAGCTTTACAGGGGGTTTTGATACTGAAGCTTTCTTT

CDR3 length: 15
clone size: NA
V gene: TRBV9
J gene: TRBJ2-2
D gene: NA
CDR3 protein: CASSQGGTGTGELFF
CDR3 DNA: TGTGCCAGCAGCCAGGGGGGCACCGGCACCGGGGAGCTGTTTTTT

CDR3 length: 14
clone size: once
V gene: TRBV5-1
J gene: TRBJ1-2
D gene: TRBD1
CDR3 protein: CASSFGQGAFGYTF
CDR3 DNA: TGCGCCAGCAGCTTCGGACAGGGGGCTTTTGGCTACACCTTC

CDR3 length: 14
clone size: NA
V gene: TRBV7-2
J gene: TRBJ2-7
D gene: TRBD1
CDR3 protein: CASSSGQPYYEQYF
CDR3 DNA: TGTGCCAGCAGCTCGGGACAGCCCTACTACGAGCAGTACTTC

CDR3 length: 16
clone size: NA
V gene: TRBV5-6
J gene: TRBJ2-5
D gene: NA
CDR3 protein: CASSLWFRGAPGTQYF
CDR3 DNA: TGTGCCAGCAGCTTGTGGTTCCGGGGGGCCCCAGGGACCCAGTACTTC

CDR3 length: 15
clone size: NA
V gene: TRBV5-4
J gene: TRBJ2-7
D gene: TRBD1
CDR3 protein: CASSFDGTGPYEQYF
CDR3 DNA: TGTGCCAGCAGCTTCGATGGGACAGGGCCCTACGAGCAGTACTTC

CDR3 length: 16
clone size: NA
V gene: TRBV18
J gene: TRBJ1-1
D gene: TRBD1
CDR3 protein: CASSPPRPGGSTEAFF
CDR3 DNA: TGTGCCAGCTCACCACCGCGGCCAGGGGGCAGCACTGAAGCTTTCTTT

CDR3 length: 15
clone size: NA
V gene: TRBV7-9
J gene: TRBJ2-6
D gene: NA
CDR3 protein: CASSLIGSGANVLTF
CDR3 DNA: TGTGCCAGCAGCTTAATCGGGTCTGGGGCCAACGTCCTGACTTTC

CDR3 length: 18
clone size: NA
V gene: TRBV4-1
J gene: TRBJ1-2
D gene: TRBD1
CDR3 protein: CASSRRGDRASLNYGYTF
CDR3 DNA: TGCGCCAGCAGCCGACGAGGGGACAGGGCCTCCCTTAACTATGGCTACACCTTC

CDR3 length: 14
clone size: NA
V gene: TRBV6-1
J gene: TRBJ1-3
D gene: NA
CDR3 protein: CASTGLFSGNTIYF
CDR3 DNA: TGTGCCAGCACCGGACTCTTCTCTGGAAACACCATATATTTT

CDR3 length: 15
clone size: few
V gene: TRBV29-1
J gene: TRBJ2-7
D gene: TRBD2
CDR3 protein: CSVGLAGVNSYEQYF
CDR3 DNA: TGCAGCGTTGGACTAGCGGGGGTAAACTCCTACGAGCAGTACTTC

CDR3 length: 13
clone size: NA
V gene: TRBV7-3
J gene: TRBJ2-7
D gene: NA
CDR3 protein: CASSLNPVWEQYF
CDR3 DNA: TGTGCCAGCAGCTTAAACCCAGTATGGGAGCAGTACTTC

CDR3 length: 15
clone size: few
V gene: TRBV9
J gene: TRBJ2-1
D gene: TRBD2
CDR3 protein: CASSVAGGDYNEQFF
CDR3 DNA: TGTGCCAGCAGCGTCGCGGGGGGAGATTACAATGAGCAGTTCTTC

CDR3 length: 18
clone size: few
V gene: TRBV18
J gene: TRBJ1-5
D gene: TRBD1
CDR3 protein: CASSPPPGQGAPGQPQHF
CDR3 DNA: TGTGCCAGCTCACCACCCCCCGGACAGGGGGCGCCGGGCCAGCCCCAGCATTTT

CDR3 length: 16
clone size: NA
V gene: TRBV18
J gene: TRBJ2-1
D gene: TRBD2
CDR3 protein: CASSPPGTSGVTEQFF
CDR3 DNA: TGTGCCAGCTCACCACCCGGGACTAGCGGGGTTACTGAGCAGTTCTTC

CDR3 length: 13
clone size: NA
V gene: TRBV29-1
J gene: TRBJ1-1
D gene: NA
CDR3 protein: CSVEEAGNTEAFF
CDR3 DNA: TGCAGCGTTGAAGAGGCAGGGAACACTGAAGCTTTCTTT

CDR3 length: 11
clone size: NA
V gene: TRBV30
J gene: TRBJ1-2
D gene: NA
CDR3 protein: CAWRQSYGYTF
CDR3 DNA: TGTGCCTGGAGGCAGTCCTATGGCTACACCTTC

CDR3 length: 16
clone size: few
V gene: TRBV19
J gene: TRBJ2-1
D gene: NA
CDR3 protein: CASNLQRGAGHNEQFF
CDR3 DNA: TGTGCCAGTAATCTACAACGGGGGGCCGGCCACAATGAGCAGTTCTTC

CDR3 length: 12
clone size: few
V gene: TRBV19
J gene: TRBJ2-5
D gene: NA
CDR3 protein: CASAGAVGEQYF
CDR3 DNA: TGTGCCAGCGCTGGGGCGGTTGGAGAGCAGTACTTC

CDR3 length: 18
clone size: NA
V gene: TRBV25-1
J gene: TRBJ2-7
D gene: TRBD1
CDR3 protein: CASSRPGTGYSDSYEQYF
CDR3 DNA: TGTGCCAGCAGTCGACCCGGGACAGGGTATTCGGACTCCTACGAGCAGTACTTC

CDR3 length: 13
clone size: few
V gene: TRBV4-3
J gene: TRBJ1-1
D gene: NA
CDR3 protein: CASSTRPAVEAFF
CDR3 DNA: TGCGCCAGCAGCACCCGTCCTGCGGTTGAAGCTTTCTTT

CDR3 length: 16
clone size: few
V gene: TRBV6-5
J gene: TRBJ2-5
D gene: TRBD1
CDR3 protein: CASSYSPGQGGETQYF
CDR3 DNA: TGTGCCAGCAGTTACTCTCCGGGACAGGGGGGAGAGACCCAGTACTTC

CDR3 length: 14
clone size: NA
V gene: TRBV5-1
J gene: TRBJ1-1
D gene: NA
CDR3 protein: CASSSVLGGTEAFF
CDR3 DNA: TGCGCCAGCAGCTCGGTCTTGGGGGGCACTGAAGCTTTCTTT

CDR3 length: 14
clone size: once
V gene: TRBV7-3
J gene: TRBJ2-3
D gene: TRBD2
CDR3 protein: CASSLGTSADTQYF
CDR3 DNA: TGTGCCAGCAGCCTGGGGACTAGCGCAGATACGCAGTATTTT

CDR3 length: 16
clone size: NA
V gene: TRBV28
J gene: TRBJ2-2
D gene: TRBD1
CDR3 protein: CASRVTGVRGTGELFF
CDR3 DNA: TGTGCCAGCAGGGTGACAGGGGTCAGGGGGACCGGGGAGCTGTTTTTT

CDR3 length: 13
clone size: NA
V gene: TRBV10-3
J gene: TRBJ2-7
D gene: NA
CDR3 protein: CAIRQGSTDEQYF
CDR3 DNA: TGTGCCATCAGACAGGGTAGCACCGACGAGCAGTACTTC

CDR3 length: 15
clone size: NA
V gene: TRBV7-8
J gene: TRBJ1-5
D gene: NA
CDR3 protein: CASSPRRVTNQPQHF
CDR3 DNA: TGTGCCAGCAGCCCACGCAGGGTGACAAATCAGCCCCAGCATTTT

CDR3 length: 15
clone size: NA
V gene: TRBV2
J gene: TRBJ1-1
D gene: NA
CDR3 protein: CASSDPYSGRAEAFF
CDR3 DNA: TGTGCCAGCAGTGACCCCTACTCAGGGAGGGCTGAAGCTTTCTTT

CDR3 length: 16
clone size: NA
V gene: TRBV18
J gene: TRBJ2-3
D gene: TRBD2
CDR3 protein: CASAKEASGSLDTQYF
CDR3 DNA: TGTGCCAGCGCCAAAGAGGCTAGCGGGAGTTTAGATACGCAGTATTTT

CDR3 length: 14
clone size: NA
V gene: TRBV28
J gene: TRBJ1-1
D gene: TRBD1
CDR3 protein: CASSSAGTGCEAFF
CDR3 DNA: TGTGCCAGCAGTTCTGCCGGGACAGGGTGTGAAGCTTTCTTT

CDR3 length: 18
clone size: once
V gene: TRBV7-8
J gene: TRBJ2-1
D gene: TRBD2
CDR3 protein: CASSPSGRTSGGAMEQFF
CDR3 DNA: TGTGCCAGCAGCCCCTCAGGGAGAACTAGCGGGGGGGCCATGGAGCAGTTCTTC

CDR3 length: 15
clone size: NA
V gene: TRBV25-1
J gene: TRBJ1-4
D gene: TRBD1
CDR3 protein: CASSDRGLGNEKLFF
CDR3 DNA: TGTGCCAGCAGTGACAGGGGGCTTGGAAATGAAAAACTGTTTTTT

CDR3 length: 18
clone size: NA
V gene: TRBV9
J gene: TRBJ2-2
D gene: TRBD2
CDR3 protein: CASSPEAGGPSHTGELFF
CDR3 DNA: TGTGCCAGCAGCCCTGAAGCGGGGGGGCCGTCTCACACCGGGGAGCTGTTTTTT

CDR3 length: 14
clone size: few
V gene: TRBV5-1
J gene: TRBJ2-1
D gene: NA
CDR3 protein: CASSLYTGDNEQFF
CDR3 DNA: TGCGCCAGCAGCTTGTATACCGGGGACAATGAGCAGTTCTTC

CDR3 length: 14
clone size: NA
V gene: TRBV18
J gene: TRBJ1-2
D gene: NA
CDR3 protein: CASSPRQQGRGYTF
CDR3 DNA: TGTGCCAGCTCACCGAGACAACAGGGACGTGGCTACACCTTC

CDR3 length: 16
clone size: NA
V gene: TRBV4-1
J gene: TRBJ2-5
D gene: TRBD1
CDR3 protein: CASSHPNRGRAETQYF
CDR3 DNA: TGCGCCAGCAGCCACCCAAACAGGGGAAGGGCAGAGACCCAGTACTTC

CDR3 length: 13
clone size: NA
V gene: TRBV4-1
J gene: TRBJ2-7
D gene: NA
CDR3 protein: CASSQDAGNEQYF
CDR3 DNA: TGCGCCAGCAGCCAAGATGCCGGGAATGAGCAGTACTTC

CDR3 length: 13
clone size: few
V gene: TRBV4-1
J gene: TRBJ1-4
D gene: NA
CDR3 protein: CASSQVYNEKLFF
CDR3 DNA: TGCGCCAGCAGCCAAGTATATAATGAAAAACTGTTTTTT

CDR3 length: 14
clone size: NA
V gene: TRBV7-9
J gene: TRBJ1-1
D gene: TRBD1
CDR3 protein: CASSPGQDNTEAFF
CDR3 DNA: TGTGCCAGCAGCCCGGGACAGGATAACACTGAAGCTTTCTTT

CDR3 length: 15
clone size: NA
V gene: TRBV4-3
J gene: TRBJ2-1
D gene: NA
CDR3 protein: CASSRTRDNYNEQFF
CDR3 DNA: TGCGCCAGCAGCCGAACCCGGGACAACTACAATGAGCAGTTCTTC

CDR3 length: 16
clone size: NA
V gene: TRBV7-8
J gene: TRBJ2-1
D gene: TRBD2
CDR3 protein: CASSSHLAGGPNEQFF
CDR3 DNA: TGTGCCAGCAGCTCTCATCTAGCGGGGGGGCCAAATGAGCAGTTCTTC

CDR3 length: 14
clone size: NA
V gene: TRBV11-2
J gene: TRBJ2-7
D gene: TRBD1
CDR3 protein: CASSSLDRGGEQYF
CDR3 DNA: TGTGCCAGCAGCTCACTCGACAGGGGTGGCGAGCAGTACTTC

CDR3 length: 15
clone size: medium-sized
V gene: TRBV11-3
J gene: TRBJ1-1
D gene: TRBD1
CDR3 protein: CASRAPGTVNTEAFF
CDR3 DNA: TGTGCCAGCAGGGCTCCGGGGACAGTGAACACTGAAGCTTTCTTT

CDR3 length: 13
clone size: NA
V gene: TRBV27
J gene: TRBJ1-1
D gene: TRBD1
CDR3 protein: CASSFTGVAEAFF
CDR3 DNA: TGTGCCAGCAGTTTTACAGGGGTCGCTGAAGCTTTCTTT

CDR3 length: 17
clone size: few
V gene: TRBV4-1
J gene: TRBJ1-3
D gene: TRBD1
CDR3 protein: CASSQGPTGGSGNTIYF
CDR3 DNA: TGCGCCAGCAGCCAAGGCCCTACAGGGGGCTCTGGAAACACCATATATTTT

CDR3 length: 13
clone size: NA
V gene: TRBV2
J gene: TRBJ1-1
D gene: NA
CDR3 protein: CASRSLPGTKAFF
CDR3 DNA: TGTGCCAGCAGATCCCTCCCCGGGACTAAAGCTTTCTTT

CDR3 length: 13
clone size: once
V gene: TRBV7-3
J gene: TRBJ1-2
D gene: NA
CDR3 protein: CASSLLEGYGYTF
CDR3 DNA: TGTGCCAGCAGCTTATTAGAGGGCTATGGCTACACCTTC

CDR3 length: 14
clone size: NA
V gene: TRBV25-1
J gene: TRBJ1-4
D gene: TRBD1
CDR3 protein: CASAWTGTNEKLFF
CDR3 DNA: TGTGCCAGCGCCTGGACAGGGACAAATGAAAAACTGTTTTTT